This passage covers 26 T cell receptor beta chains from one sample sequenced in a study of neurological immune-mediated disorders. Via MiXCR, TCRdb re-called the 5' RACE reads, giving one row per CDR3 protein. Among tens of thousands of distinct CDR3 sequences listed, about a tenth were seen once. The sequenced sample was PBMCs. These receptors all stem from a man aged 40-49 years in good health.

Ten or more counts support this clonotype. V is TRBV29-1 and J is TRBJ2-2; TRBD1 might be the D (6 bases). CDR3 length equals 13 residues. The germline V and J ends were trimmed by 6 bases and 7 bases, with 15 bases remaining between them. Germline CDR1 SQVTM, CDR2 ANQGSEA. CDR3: CSVHRDTRGELFF. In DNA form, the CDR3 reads TGCAGCGTACACCGGGACACCCGCGGGGAGCTGTTTTTT.

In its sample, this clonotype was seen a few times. CDR3 sequence: CASSSGQGASYEQYF. Written as DNA, the CDR3 is TGTGCCAGCAGCTCGGGACAGGGGGCCTCCTACGAGCAGTACTTC. The chain joins TRBV14 to TRBJ2-7; 12 nucleotides match TRBD1. Germline V lookup: CDR1 SGHDN, CDR2 FVKESK. The CDR3 has 15 amino acids. V shed 5 bases, J shed 0 bases, and the junction held 2 bases outside the gene matches. The complete variable domain, with remaining parts taken from reference TRBV14 and TRBJ2-7, reads EAGVTQFPSHSVIEKGQTVTLRCDPISGHDNLYWYRRVMGKEIKFLLHFVKESKQDESGMPNNRFLAERTGGTYSTLKVQPAELEDSGVYFCASSSGQGASYEQYFGPGTRLTVT.

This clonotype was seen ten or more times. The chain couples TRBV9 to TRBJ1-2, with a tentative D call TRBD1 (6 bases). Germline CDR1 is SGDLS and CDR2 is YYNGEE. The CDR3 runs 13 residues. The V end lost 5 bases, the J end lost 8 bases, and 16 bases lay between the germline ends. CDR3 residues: CASSRITGSGYTF. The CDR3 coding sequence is TGTGCCAGCAGTCGAATTACAGGGTCCGGCTACACCTTC.

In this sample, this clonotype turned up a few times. CDR3 DNA sequence: TGCAGCGTTGTAGGAGGGACGGAAAACACCGGGGAGCTGTTTTTT. This codes for CSVVGGTENTGELFF. The chain links TRBV29-1 to TRBJ2-2; TRBD2 is a possible D gene (6 bases). The CDR3 covers 15 residues. V lost 4 bases to trimming and J lost 2 bases, with 14 bases between them. Germline V gene data show CDR1 as SQVTM and CDR2 as ANQGSEA.

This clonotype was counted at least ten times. The CDR3 DNA sequence: TGCAGCGTTGAATCGACCAGGGGGAACGAGCAGTACTTC. Amino acids: CSVESTRGNEQYF. The rearrangement uses TRBV29-1 and TRBJ2-7, with 7 bases identical to TRBD1. Unmatched junction bases numbered 6, after V lost 2 bases and J lost 5 bases. Per the germline V gene, CDR1 is SQVTM and CDR2 is ANQGSEA. This CDR3 comprises 13 residues.

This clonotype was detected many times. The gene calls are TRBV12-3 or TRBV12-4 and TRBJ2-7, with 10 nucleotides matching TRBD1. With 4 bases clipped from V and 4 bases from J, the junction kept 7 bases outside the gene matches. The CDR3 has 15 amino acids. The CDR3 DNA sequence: TGTGCCAGCAGTTCCCGGGACAGGGGTATTTACGAGCAGTACTTC. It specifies CASSSRDRGIYEQYF.

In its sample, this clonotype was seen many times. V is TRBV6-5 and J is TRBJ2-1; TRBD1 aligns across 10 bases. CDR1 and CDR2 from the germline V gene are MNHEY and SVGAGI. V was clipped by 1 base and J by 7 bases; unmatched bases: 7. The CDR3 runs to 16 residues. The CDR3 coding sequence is TGTGCCAGCAGTTACTATGGACAGGGGGTTGGTAATGAGCAGTTCTTC. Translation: CASSYYGQGVGNEQFF.

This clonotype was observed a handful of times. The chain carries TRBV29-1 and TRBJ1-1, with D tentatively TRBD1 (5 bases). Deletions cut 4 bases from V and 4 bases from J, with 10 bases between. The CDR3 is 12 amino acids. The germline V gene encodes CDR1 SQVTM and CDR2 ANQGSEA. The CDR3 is CSVGNGGTEAFF. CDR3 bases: TGCAGCGTTGGTAATGGGGGCACTGAAGCTTTCTTT.

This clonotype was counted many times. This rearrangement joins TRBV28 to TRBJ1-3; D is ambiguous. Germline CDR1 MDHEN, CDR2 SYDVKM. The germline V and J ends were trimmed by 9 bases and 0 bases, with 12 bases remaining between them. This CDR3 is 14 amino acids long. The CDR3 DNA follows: TGTGCCAGTAAAGACCGCCGCTCTGGAAACACCATATATTTT. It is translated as CASKDRRSGNTIYF.

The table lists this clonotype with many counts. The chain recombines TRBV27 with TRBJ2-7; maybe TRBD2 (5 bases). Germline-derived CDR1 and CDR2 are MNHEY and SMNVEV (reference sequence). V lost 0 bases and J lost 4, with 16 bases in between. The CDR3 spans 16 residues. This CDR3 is CASSLSSHSVGYEQYF. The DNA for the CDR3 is TGTGCCAGCAGTTTATCGTCTCATAGCGTTGGGTACGAGCAGTACTTC.

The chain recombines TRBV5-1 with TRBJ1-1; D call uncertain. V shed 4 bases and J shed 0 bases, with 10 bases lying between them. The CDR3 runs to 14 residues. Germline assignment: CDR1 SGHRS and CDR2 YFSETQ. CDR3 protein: CASSIGRMNTEAFF. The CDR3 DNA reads TGCGCCAGCAGCATAGGACGTATGAACACTGAAGCTTTCTTT.

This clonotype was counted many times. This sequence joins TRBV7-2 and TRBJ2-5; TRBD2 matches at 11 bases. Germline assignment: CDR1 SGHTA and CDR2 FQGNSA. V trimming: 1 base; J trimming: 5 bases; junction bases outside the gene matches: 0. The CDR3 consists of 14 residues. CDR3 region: CASSLGTSGETQYF. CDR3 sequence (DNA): TGTGCCAGCAGCTTAGGGACTAGCGGGGAGACCCAGTACTTC.

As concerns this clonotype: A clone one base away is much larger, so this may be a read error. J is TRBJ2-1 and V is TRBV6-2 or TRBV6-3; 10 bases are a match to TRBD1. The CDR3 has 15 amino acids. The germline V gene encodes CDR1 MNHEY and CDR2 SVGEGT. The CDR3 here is CANSYSGQGYGEQFF. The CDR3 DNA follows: TGTGCCAACAGTTATTCGGGACAGGGGTATGGTGAGCAGTTCTTC.

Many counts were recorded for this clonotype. The CDR3 region is CASSVFGDRDEAFF. The CDR3 DNA is TGTGCCAGCAGCGTATTTGGGGACCGGGATGAAGCTTTCTTT. This chain uses TRBV9 with TRBJ1-1, with TRBD1 as a possible D gene (5 bases). CDR3 size: 14 residues. V was pared by 1 base and J by 7 bases, with 14 bases between. Germline V gene sequence: CDR1 SGDLS, CDR2 YYNGEE. The full variable domain, in which reference TRBV9 and TRBJ1-1 provide the parts outside the CDR3, is DSGVTQTPKHLITATGQRVTLRCSPRSGDLSVYWYQQSLDQGLQFLIQYYNGEERAKGNILERFSAQQFPDLHSELNLSSLELGDSALYFCASSVFGDRDEAFFGQGTRLTVV.

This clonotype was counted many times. The CDR3 coding sequence is TGTGCCAGCAGCCAAGCTCTGGGGAACACCGGGGAGCTGTTTTTT. Protein product: CASSQALGNTGELFF. V and J are TRBV14 and TRBJ2-2; D is unresolved. V shed 1 base and J shed 1 base, with 7 bases lying between them. The CDR3 sequence is 15 residues long. From germline, CDR1 is SGHDN and CDR2 FVKESK.

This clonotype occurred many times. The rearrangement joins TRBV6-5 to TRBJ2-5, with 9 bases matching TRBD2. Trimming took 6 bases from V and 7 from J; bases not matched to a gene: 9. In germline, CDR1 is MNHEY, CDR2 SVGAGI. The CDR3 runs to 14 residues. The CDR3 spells CASSISGSLGTQYF. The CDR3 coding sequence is TGTGCCAGCAGCATTAGCGGGAGCCTGGGGACCCAGTACTTC.

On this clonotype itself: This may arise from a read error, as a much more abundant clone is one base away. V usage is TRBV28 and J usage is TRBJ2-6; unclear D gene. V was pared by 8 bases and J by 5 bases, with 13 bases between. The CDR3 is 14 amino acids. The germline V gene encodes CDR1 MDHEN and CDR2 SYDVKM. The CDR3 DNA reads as TGTGCCAGCCAGCCCCCAACTTGGGCCAACGTCCTGACTTTC. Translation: CASQPPTWANVLTF.

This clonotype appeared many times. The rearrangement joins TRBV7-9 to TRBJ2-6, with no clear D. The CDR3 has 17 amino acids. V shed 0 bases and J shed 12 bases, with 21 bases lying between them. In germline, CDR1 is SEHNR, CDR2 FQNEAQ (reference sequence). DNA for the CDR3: TGTGCCAGCAGCTTAGCGATTATCTTCAATATCACCACCGTCCTGACTTTC. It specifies CASSLAIIFNITTVLTF. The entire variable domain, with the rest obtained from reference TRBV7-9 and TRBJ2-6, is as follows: DTGVSQNPRHKITKRGQNVTFRCDPISEHNRLYWYRQTLGQGPEFLTYFQNEAQLEKSRLLSDRFSAERPKGSFSTLEIQRTEQGDSAMYLCASSLAIIFNITTVLTFGAGSRLTVL.

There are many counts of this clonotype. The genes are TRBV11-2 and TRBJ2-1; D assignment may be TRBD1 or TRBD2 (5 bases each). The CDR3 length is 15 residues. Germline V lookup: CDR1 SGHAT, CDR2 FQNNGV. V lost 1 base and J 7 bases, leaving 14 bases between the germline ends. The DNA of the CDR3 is TGTGCCAGCAGCTTAGGGGACGTTTTAGGTAATGAGCAGTTCTTC. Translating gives CASSLGDVLGNEQFF.

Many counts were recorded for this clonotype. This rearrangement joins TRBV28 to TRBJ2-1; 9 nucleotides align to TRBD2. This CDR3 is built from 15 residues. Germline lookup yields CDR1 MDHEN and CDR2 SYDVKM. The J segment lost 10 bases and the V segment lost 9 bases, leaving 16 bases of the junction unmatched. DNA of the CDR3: TGTGCCAGTAGATCCCCTTTAGCGGGAGAAAACGAGCAGTTCTTC. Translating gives CASRSPLAGENEQFF.

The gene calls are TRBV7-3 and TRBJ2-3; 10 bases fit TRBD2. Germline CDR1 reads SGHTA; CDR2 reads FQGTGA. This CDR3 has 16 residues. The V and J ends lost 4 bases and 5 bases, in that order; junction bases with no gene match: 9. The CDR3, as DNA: TGTGCCAGCAGCTATCTGTCAGCGGGGGGGAGAGATACGCAGTATTTT. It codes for CASSYLSAGGRDTQYF.

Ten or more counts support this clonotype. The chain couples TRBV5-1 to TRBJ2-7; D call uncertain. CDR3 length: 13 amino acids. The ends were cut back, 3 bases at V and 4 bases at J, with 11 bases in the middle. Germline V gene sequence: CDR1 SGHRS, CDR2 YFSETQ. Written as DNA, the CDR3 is TGCGCCAGCAGCTCGCCTGAAGGGTACGAGCAGTACTTC. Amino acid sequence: CASSSPEGYEQYF.

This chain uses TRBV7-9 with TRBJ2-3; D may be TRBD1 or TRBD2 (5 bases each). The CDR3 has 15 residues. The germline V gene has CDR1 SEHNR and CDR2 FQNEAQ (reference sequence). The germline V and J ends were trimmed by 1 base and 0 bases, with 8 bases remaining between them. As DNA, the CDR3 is TGTGCCAGCAGCTTAGAGAGGGGAAGCACAGATACGCAGTATTTT. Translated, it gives CASSLERGSTDTQYF.

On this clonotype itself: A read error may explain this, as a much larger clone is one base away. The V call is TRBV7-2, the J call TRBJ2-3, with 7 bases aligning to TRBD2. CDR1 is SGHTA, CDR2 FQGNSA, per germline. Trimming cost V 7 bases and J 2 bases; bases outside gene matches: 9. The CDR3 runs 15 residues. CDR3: CASTRLATNTDTQYF. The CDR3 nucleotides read TGTGCCAGCACCCGACTAGCTACAAACACAGATACGCAGTATTTT.

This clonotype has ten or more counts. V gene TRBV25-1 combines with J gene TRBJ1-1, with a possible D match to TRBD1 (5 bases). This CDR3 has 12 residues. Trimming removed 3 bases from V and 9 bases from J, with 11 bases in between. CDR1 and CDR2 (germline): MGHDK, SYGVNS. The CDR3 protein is CASSDRQGKAFF. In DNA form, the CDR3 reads TGTGCCAGCAGTGATCGGCAGGGAAAAGCTTTCTTT.

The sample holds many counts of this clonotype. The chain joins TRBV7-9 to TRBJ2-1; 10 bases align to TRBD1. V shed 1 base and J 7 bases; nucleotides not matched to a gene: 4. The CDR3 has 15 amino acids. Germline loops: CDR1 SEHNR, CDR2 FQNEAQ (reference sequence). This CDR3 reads CASSLGQGARNEQFF. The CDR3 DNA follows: TGTGCCAGCAGCTTAGGACAGGGGGCAAGGAATGAGCAGTTCTTC. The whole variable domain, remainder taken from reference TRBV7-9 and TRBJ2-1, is DTGVSQNPRHKITKRGQNVTFRCDPISEHNRLYWYRQTLGQGPEFLTYFQNEAQLEKSRLLSDRFSAERPKGSFSTLEIQRTEQGDSAMYLCASSLGQGARNEQFFGPGTRLTVL.